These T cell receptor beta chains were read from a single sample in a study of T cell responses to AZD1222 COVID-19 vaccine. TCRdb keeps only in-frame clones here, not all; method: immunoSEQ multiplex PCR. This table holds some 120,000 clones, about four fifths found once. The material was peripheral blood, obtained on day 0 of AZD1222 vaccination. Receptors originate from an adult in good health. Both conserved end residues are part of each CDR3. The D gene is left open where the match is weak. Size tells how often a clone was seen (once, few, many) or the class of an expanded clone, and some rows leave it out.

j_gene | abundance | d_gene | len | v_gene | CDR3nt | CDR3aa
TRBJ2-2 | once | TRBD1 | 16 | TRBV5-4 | TGTGCCAGCAGCACAGGACAGGGAACGAACACCGGGGAGCTGTTTTTT | CASSTGQGTNTGELFF
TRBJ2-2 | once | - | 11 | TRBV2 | TGTGCCAGCAGGTTCACCGGGGAGCTGTTTTTT | CASRFTGELFF
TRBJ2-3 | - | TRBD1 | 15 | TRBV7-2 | TGTGCCAGCAGCCCGACAGGGACAACCACAGATACGCAGTATTTT | CASSPTGTTTDTQYF
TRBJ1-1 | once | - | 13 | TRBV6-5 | TGTGCCAGCAGACCGCAAATGAACACTGAAGCTTTCTTT | CASRPQMNTEAFF
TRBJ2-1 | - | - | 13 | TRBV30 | TGTGCCTGGAGCAATGGGGGCGACGATGAGCAGTTCTTC | CAWSNGGDDEQFF
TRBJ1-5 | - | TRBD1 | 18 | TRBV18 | TGTGCCAGCTCACTTGTTATGACAGGGGCCGTTAGCAATCAGCCCCAGCATTTT | CASSLVMTGAVSNQPQHF
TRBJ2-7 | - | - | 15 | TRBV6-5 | TGTGCCAGCAGTTACCGGCAGCCCGGCTCCTACGAGCAGTACTTC | CASSYRQPGSYEQYF
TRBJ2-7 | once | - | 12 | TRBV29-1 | TGCAGCGTTGAAGTCCGAGATTACGAGCAGTACTTC | CSVEVRDYEQYF
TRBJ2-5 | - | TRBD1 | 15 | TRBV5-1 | TGCGCCAGCAGCTTACTACAGGGGCGGCGAGAGACCCAGTACTTC | CASSLLQGRRETQYF
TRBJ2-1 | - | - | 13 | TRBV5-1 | TGCGCCAGCAGCGCCGCTCCTAACAATGAGCAGTTCTTC | CASSAAPNNEQFF
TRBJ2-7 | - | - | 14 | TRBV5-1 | TGCGCCAGCAGCCCTTCCGCGGGCTCCTACGAGCAGTACTTC | CASSPSAGSYEQYF
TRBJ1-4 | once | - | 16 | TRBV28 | TGTGCCAGCAGTCCCGGTGGGCATACAACTAATGAAAAACTGTTTTTT | CASSPGGHTTNEKLFF
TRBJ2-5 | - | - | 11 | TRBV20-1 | TGCAGTTCGGGGTCACACGGGGTAGGGTACTTC | CSSGSHGVGYF
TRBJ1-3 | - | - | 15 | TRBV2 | TGTGCCAGCAGTGAACAGGGTCCCTCTGGAAACACCATATATTTT | CASSEQGPSGNTIYF
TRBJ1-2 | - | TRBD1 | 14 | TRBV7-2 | TGTGCCAGCAGCCCACAGGGGGGGGGCAATGGCTACACCTTC | CASSPQGGGNGYTF
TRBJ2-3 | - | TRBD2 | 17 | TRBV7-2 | TGTGCCAGCAGCTTAAATACCCCCGGCGGGGGTACAGATACGCAGTATTTT | CASSLNTPGGGTDTQYF
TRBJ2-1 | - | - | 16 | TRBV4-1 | TGCGCCAGCAGCCAAGAGGAGGAAGGTACTTACAATGAGCAGTTCTTC | CASSQEEEGTYNEQFF
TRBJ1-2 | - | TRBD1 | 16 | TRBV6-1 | TGTGCCAGCAGTGAGTCGCAGGGGGCAGCTAACTATGGCTACACCTTC | CASSESQGAANYGYTF
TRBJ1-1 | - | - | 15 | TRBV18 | TGTGCCAGCTCACGGGCTCTAGTGGCAGACACTGAAGCTTTCTTT | CASSRALVADTEAFF
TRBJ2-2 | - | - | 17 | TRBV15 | TGTGCCACCAGCAGAGATCTAGGGGGTTGGGGCACCGGGGAGCTGTTTTTT | CATSRDLGGWGTGELFF
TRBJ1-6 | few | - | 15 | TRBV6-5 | TGTGCCAGCAGACCAAAGGGGAATCCAAATTCACCCCTCCACTTT | CASRPKGNPNSPLHF
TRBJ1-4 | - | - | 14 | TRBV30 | TGTGCCTGGAGCATCTGGGGGGCTCGCGAAAAACTGTTTTTT | CAWSIWGAREKLFF
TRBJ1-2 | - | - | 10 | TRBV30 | TGTGCCTTGAAAAACTATGGCTACACCTTC | CALKNYGYTF
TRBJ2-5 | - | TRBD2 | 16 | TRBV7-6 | TGTGCCAGCAGCTCCCTAGCGGGGGCGGCAAAAGAGACCCAGTACTTC | CASSSLAGAAKETQYF
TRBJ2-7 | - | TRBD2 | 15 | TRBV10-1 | TGCGCCAGCCCTCAGCCACTAGCGGGAGTAGGCGAGCAGTACTTC | CASPQPLAGVGEQYF
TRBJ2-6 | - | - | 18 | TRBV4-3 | TGCGCCAGCAGCCAAGCGGCCCCGGGCCAGGCAGGGGCCAACGTCCTGACTTTC | CASSQAAPGQAGANVLTF
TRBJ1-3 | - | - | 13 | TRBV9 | TGTGCCAGCAGCGCCGGTTTTGTGGACACCATATATTTT | CASSAGFVDTIYF
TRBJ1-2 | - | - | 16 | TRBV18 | TGTGCCAGCTCACCACCATCCCTGGGGGTCAACTATGGCTACACCTTC | CASSPPSLGVNYGYTF
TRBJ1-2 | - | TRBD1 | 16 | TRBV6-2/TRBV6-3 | TGTGCCAGCAGCTCCGGGACAGTCAACACTGGGTATGGCTACACCTTC | CASSSGTVNTGYGYTF
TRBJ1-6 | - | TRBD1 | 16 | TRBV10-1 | TGCGCCAGCAGTGAGTCCGGACAGGGGAGTGGTTCACCCCTCCACTTT | CASSESGQGSGSPLHF
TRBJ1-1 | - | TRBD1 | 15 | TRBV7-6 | TGTGCCAGCAGCCACGACGACAGGGGAAGGGATGAAGCTTTCTTT | CASSHDDRGRDEAFF
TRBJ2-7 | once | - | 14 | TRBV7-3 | TGTGCCAGCAGCATCGACAGAATCTCCCACGAGCAGTACTTC | CASSIDRISHEQYF
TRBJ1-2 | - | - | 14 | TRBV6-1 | TGTGCCAGCAGTGAAGGGGGGTCTAACTATGGCTACACCTTC | CASSEGGSNYGYTF
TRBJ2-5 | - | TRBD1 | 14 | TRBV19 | TGTGCCAGTGCTTTGACAGGGAACCAAGAGACCCAGTACTTC | CASALTGNQETQYF
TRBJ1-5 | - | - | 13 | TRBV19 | TGTGCCAGTAGTTCCCCGGGCAATCAGCCCCAGCATTTT | CASSSPGNQPQHF
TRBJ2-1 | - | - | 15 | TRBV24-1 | TGTGCCACCAGTGACTCACCCCCAGGGATGGGTGAGCAGTTCTTC | CATSDSPPGMGEQFF
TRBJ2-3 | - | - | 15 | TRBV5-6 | TGTGCCAGCAGCTTGGTCCTAGGTGGAACAGATACGCAGTATTTT | CASSLVLGGTDTQYF
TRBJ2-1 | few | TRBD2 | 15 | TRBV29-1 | TGCAGCTTCCGTAGCGGGGGCAGCTCCTACAATGAGCAGTTCTTC | CSFRSGGSSYNEQFF
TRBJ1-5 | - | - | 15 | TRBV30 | TGTGCCTGGAGTGCCCCAGGGACGATTAATCAGCCCCAGCATTTT | CAWSAPGTINQPQHF
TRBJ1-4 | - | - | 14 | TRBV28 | TGTGCCAGCAGGCGGACAACAACTAATGAAAAACTGTTTTTT | CASRRTTTNEKLFF
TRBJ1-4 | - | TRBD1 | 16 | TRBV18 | TGTGCCAGCTCACCCCTGAGCGGGACAGGGGTTGAAAAACTGTTTTTT | CASSPLSGTGVEKLFF
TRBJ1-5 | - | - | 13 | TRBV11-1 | TGTGCCAGCAGCTTTGGGGTAGGTCAGCCCCAGCATTTT | CASSFGVGQPQHF
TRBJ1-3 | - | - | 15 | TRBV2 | TGTGCCAGCAGTGTTAAACAGGGCGGTGGAAACACCATATATTTT | CASSVKQGGGNTIYF
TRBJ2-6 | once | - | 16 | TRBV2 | TGTGCCAGCAGTCAAATCAGGGGGGTCGGGGCCAACGTCCTGACTTTC | CASSQIRGVGANVLTF
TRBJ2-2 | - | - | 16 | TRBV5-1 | TGCGCCAGCAGCCCGAAATACCCAACGAACACCGGGGAGCTGTTTTTT | CASSPKYPTNTGELFF
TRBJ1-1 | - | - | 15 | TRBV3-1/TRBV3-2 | TGTGCCAGCAGCCAAGATTCAGTGCTCGTAACTGAAGCTTTCTTT | CASSQDSVLVTEAFF
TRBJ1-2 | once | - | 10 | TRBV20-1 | TGCAGTGCACTCCTTGGGAGCTACACCTTC | CSALLGSYTF
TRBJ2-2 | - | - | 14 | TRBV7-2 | TGTGCCAGCAGCTTAGCGGGCGGGGTCGGGGAGCTGTTTTTT | CASSLAGGVGELFF
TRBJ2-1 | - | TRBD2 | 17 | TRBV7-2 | TGTGCCAGCAGCAATCTTAAGACTAGCGGGAGGTCCAATGAGCAGTTCTTC | CASSNLKTSGRSNEQFF
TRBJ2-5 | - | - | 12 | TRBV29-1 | TGCAGCGTTGACCCGACCAGAGAGACCCAGTACTTC | CSVDPTRETQYF
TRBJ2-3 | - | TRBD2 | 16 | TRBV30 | TGTGCCTGGGCGCGGGGGACTAGCGGGGGCACAGATACGCAGTATTTT | CAWARGTSGGTDTQYF
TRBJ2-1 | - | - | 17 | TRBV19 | TGTGCTACAAACAGGGCTAGCGGATACAGCTCCTACAATGAGCAGTTCTTC | CATNRASGYSSYNEQFF
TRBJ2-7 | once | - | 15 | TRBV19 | TGTGCCAGTAGTATCGGGCAGGGCTATTCCTACGAGCAGTACTTC | CASSIGQGYSYEQYF
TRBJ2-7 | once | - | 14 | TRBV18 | TGTGCCAGCTCACAGGACGCAGGAGGCTACGAGCAGTACTTC | CASSQDAGGYEQYF
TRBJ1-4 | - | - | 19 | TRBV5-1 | TGCGCCAGCAGCTTGGATCTGGGGGCGTTTTTTGCAACTAATGAAAAACTGTTTTTT | CASSLDLGAFFATNEKLFF
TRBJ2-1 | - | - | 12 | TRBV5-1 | TGCGCCAGCAGCCAGGGACTGAATGAGCAGTTCTTC | CASSQGLNEQFF